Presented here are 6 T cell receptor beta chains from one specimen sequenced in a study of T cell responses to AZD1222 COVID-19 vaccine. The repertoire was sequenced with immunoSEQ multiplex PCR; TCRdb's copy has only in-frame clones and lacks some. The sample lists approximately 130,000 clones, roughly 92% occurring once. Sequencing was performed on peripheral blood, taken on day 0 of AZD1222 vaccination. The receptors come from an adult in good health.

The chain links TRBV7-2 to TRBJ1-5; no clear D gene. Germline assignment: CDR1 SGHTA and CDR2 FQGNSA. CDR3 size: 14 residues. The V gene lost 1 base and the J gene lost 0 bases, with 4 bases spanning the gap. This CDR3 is CASSLVISNQPQHF. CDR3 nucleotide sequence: TGTGCCAGCAGCTTAGTAATTAGCAATCAGCCCCAGCATTTT.

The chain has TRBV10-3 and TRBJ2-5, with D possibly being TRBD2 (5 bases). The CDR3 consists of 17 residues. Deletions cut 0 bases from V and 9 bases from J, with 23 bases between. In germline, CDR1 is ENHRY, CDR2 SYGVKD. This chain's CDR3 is CAISESTWTDFPGSQYF. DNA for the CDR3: TGTGCCATCAGTGAGTCGACTTGGACGGACTTCCCGGGGTCCCAGTACTTC.

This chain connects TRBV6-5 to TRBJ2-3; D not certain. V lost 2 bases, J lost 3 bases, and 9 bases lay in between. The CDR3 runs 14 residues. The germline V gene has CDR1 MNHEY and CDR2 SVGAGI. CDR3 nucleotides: TGTGCCAGCAGTTACCTCCGTGGTACAGATACGCAGTATTTT. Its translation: CASSYLRGTDTQYF.

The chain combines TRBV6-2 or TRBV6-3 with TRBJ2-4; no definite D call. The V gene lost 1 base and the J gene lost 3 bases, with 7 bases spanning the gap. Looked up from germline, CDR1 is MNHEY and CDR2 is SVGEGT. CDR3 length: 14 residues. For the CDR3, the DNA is TGTGCCAGCAGTTACTGGGTTAGCAAAAACATTCAGTACTTC. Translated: CASSYWVSKNIQYF.

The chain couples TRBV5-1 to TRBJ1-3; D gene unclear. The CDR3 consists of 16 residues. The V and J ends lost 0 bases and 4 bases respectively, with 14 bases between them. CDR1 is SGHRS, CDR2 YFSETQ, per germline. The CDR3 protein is CASSLDPGLRGNTIYF. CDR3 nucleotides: TGCGCCAGCAGCTTGGACCCGGGCCTAAGGGGAAACACCATATATTTT.

The CDR3 nucleotides read TGTGCCAGTGGGGGGGGTATGGCCCTGAACAATCAGCCCCAGCATTTT. Amino acids: CASGGGMALNNQPQHF. The V and J genes are TRBV19 and TRBJ1-5; a possible D gene is TRBD1 (5 bases). The germline gives CDR1 LNHDA, CDR2 SQIVND (reference sequence). The CDR3 is 16 residues long. The germline V and J ends were trimmed by 8 bases and 3 bases, with 20 bases remaining between them.